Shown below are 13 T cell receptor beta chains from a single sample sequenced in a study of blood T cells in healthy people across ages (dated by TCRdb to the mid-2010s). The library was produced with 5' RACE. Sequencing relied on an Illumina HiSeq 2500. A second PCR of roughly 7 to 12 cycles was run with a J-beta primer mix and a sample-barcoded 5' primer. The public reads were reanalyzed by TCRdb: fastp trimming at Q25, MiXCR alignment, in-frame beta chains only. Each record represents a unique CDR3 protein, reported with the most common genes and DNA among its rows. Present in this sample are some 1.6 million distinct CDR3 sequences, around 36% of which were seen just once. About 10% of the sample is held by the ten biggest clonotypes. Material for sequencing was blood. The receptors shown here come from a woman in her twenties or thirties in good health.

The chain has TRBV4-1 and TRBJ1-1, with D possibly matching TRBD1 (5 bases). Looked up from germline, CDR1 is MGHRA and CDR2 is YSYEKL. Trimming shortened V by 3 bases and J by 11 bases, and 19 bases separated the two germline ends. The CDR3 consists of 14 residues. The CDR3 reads CASSQVTQGIVAFF. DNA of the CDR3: TGCGCCAGCAGCCAGGTGACCCAGGGTATTGTGGCTTTCTTT.

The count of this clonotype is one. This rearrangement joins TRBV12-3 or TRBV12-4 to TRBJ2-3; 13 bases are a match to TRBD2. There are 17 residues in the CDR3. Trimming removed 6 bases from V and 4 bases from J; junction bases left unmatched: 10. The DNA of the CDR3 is TGTGCCAGCAGGAGACTAGCGGGGGGTTCTAGCGCAGATACGCAGTATTTT. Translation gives CASRRLAGGSSADTQYF.

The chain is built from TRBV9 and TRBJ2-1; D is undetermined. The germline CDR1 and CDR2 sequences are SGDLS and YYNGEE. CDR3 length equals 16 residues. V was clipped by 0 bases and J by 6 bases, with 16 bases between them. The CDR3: CASSVGSSASPNEQFF. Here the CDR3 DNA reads TGTGCCAGCAGCGTAGGATCGAGCGCCTCGCCCAATGAGCAGTTCTTC.

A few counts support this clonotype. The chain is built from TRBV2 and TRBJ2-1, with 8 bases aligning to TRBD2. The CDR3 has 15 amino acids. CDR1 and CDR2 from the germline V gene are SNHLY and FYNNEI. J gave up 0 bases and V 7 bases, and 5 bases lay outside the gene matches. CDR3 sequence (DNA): TGTGCCAGCATGATGACTAGCGTCTCCTACAATGAGCAGTTCTTC. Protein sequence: CASMMTSVSYNEQFF.

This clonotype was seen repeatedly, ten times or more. Here the CDR3 reads CASSQPTESYEQYF. In DNA form, the CDR3 reads TGCGCCAGCAGCCAACCCACAGAATCCTACGAGCAGTACTTC. The genes are TRBV4-1 and TRBJ2-7, with D hard to call. Germline lookup yields CDR1 MGHRA and CDR2 YSYEKL. V was pared by 2 bases and J by 1 base, with 9 bases between. The CDR3 loop spans 14 amino acids.

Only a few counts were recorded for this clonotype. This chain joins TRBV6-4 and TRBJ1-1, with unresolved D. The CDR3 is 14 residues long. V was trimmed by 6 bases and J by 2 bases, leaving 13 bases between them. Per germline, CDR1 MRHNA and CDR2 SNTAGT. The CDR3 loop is CASRNQSLNTEAFF. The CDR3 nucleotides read TGTGCCAGCAGAAACCAGTCCTTAAACACTGAAGCTTTCTTT.

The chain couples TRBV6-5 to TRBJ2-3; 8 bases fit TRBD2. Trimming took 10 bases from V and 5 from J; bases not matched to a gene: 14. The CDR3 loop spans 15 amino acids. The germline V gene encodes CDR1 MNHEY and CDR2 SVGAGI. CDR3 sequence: CATEVRLASLDTQYF. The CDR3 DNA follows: TGTGCCACCGAGGTCCGACTAGCGTCCTTAGATACGCAGTATTTT.

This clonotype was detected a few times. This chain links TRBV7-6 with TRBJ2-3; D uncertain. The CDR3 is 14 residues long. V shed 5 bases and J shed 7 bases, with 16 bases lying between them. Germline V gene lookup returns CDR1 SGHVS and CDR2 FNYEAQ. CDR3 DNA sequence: TGTGCCAGCAGCGACCTCATTTCCTCAAATACGCAGTATTTT. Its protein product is CASSDLISSNTQYF. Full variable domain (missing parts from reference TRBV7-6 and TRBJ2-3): GAGVSQSPRYKVTKRGQDVALRCDPISGHVSLYWYRQALGQGPEFLTYFNYEAQQDKSGLPNDRFSAERPEGSISTLTIQRTEQRDSAMYRCASSDLISSNTQYFGPGTRLTVL.

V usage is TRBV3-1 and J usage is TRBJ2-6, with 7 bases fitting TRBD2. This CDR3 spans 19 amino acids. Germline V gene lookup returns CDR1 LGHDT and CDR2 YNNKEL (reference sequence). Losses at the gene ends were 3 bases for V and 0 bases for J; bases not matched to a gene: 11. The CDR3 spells CASSQAVLADLSGANVLTF. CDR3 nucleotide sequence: TGTGCCAGCAGCCAGGCGGTTCTAGCGGATCTCTCTGGGGCCAACGTCCTGACTTTC.

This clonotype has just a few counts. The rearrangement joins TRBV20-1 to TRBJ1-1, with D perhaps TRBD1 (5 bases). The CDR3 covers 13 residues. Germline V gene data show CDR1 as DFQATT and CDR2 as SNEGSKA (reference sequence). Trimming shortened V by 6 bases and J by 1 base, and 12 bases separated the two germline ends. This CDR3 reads CSAIRRANTEAFF. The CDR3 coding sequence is TGCAGTGCCATCCGCAGGGCGAACACTGAAGCTTTCTTT.

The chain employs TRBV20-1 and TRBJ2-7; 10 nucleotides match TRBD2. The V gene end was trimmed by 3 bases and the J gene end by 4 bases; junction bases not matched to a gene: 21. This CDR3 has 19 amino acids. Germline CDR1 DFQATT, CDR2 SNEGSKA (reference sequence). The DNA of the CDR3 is TGCAGTGCTAGGAGATTGAGACCCGGGACTAGCGTTGGGGGGTACGAGCAGTACTTC. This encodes CSARRLRPGTSVGGYEQYF.

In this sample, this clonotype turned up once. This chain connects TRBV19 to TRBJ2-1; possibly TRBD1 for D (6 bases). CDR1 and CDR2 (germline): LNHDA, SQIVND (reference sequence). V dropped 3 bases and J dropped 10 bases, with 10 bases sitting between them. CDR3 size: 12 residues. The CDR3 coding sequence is TGTGCCAGTAGTATTCCAGGGGTCGAGCAGTTCTTC. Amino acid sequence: CASSIPGVEQFF.

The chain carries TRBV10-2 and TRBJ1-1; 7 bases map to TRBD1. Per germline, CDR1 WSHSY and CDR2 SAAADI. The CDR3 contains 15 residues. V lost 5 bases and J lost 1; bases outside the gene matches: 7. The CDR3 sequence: CASSKPGQSNTEAFF. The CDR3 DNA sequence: TGCGCCAGCAGTAAACCGGGACAGTCGAACACTGAAGCTTTCTTT.